This TCR beta chain was identified during a study of post-analysis software for immune sequencing data. For this clonotype: The target antigen is unknown. The junction departs from germline at one end; a sequencing error may be responsible.

The CDR3 is 13 residues long. Per germline, CDR1 MNHNS and CDR2 SASEGT. Study-wide results and limits: Multiple sclerosis was associated with a significant reduction in normalized Chao1 diversity relative to controls. Clustering by F measure revealed strong co-clustering among samples prepared together in one batch. Roughly five TRBV segments were more frequent in patients than controls; TRBV5-6, TRBV5-1 and TRBV20-1 belonged to this group.

Presence of unique molecular identifiers characterized the TCR beta cDNA libraries. TCRdb itself ran the PCR reads through MiXCR, one entry per CDR3 protein. The sample contains around 440,000 distinct CDR3 sequences, 40% to 55% of which appear only once. This clonotype was sampled from a girl aged 10-17 years with multiple sclerosis. What was sequenced was blood. The V and J genes are TRBV6-1 and TRBJ2-3; D is perhaps TRBD2 (5 bases). This CDR3 is CASREARADTQYF. The CDR3 DNA reads as TGTGCCAGCAGGGAAGCGAGGGCAGATACGCAGTATTTT.